Listed here is a single TCR beta chain. Its antigen is undetermined. This CDR3 has 15 residues. Germline V gives CDR1 MDHEN, CDR2 SYDVKM. V lost 5 bases, J lost 4 bases, and 17 bases lay in between. The sample originates from a study of cytomegalovirus exposure and HLA in healthy donors. Study-wide findings and caveats: In an earlier analysis, most TCR beta V segments were productive about 87% or about 30% of the time. Reported performance of the classifier showed diagnosis of cytomegalovirus status with high specificity and sensitivity. Among TCR beta chains of equal frequency, HLA-associated ones were more clonally expanded in a later analysis.

The donors comprised healthy bone marrow donors. Primers included in the PCR were 60 Vbeta and 13 Jbeta primers. Sequencing used immunoSEQ multiplex PCR; TCRdb keeps in-frame clones, though not all of them. The data show over 200,000 clones, approximately 82% seen once. Input material: PBMCs. The TCR comes from a male donor in good health and CMV-seronegative. This chain connects TRBV28 to TRBJ1-2; TRBD1 might be the D (5 bases). CDR3 protein: CASSGVGTGLYGYTF. CDR3 sequence (DNA): TGTGCCAGCAGTGGGGTCGGGACTGGGCTCTATGGCTACACCTTC.